This T cell receptor beta chain comes out of a study of T-cell reconstitution after alpha-beta-depleted transplantation in children. Unique molecular identifiers featured in how the TCRbeta library was prepared. MiXCR, applied by TCRdb to the PCR reads, yields one record per CDR3 protein. The data show 200,000 to 250,000 distinct CDR3 sequences, roughly a tenth seen once. This clonotype has ten or more counts. The sequence was collected from a human donor who donated a stem cell graft to a child with SCID. The specimen was PBMCs from the stem cell graft donor, collected from the stem cell graft.

The CDR3 bases are TGTGCCAGCAGTTACCGGGACAGGGGGCCTCAGCCCCAGCATTTT. Protein product: CASSYRDRGPQPQHF. The chain is built from TRBV6-5 and TRBJ1-5, with 12 bases that match TRBD1. After removal of 2 bases from V and 6 bases from J, the junction contained 2 bases not matched to a gene. The germline CDR1 and CDR2 sequences are MNHEY and SVGAGI. This CDR3 is built from 15 residues.